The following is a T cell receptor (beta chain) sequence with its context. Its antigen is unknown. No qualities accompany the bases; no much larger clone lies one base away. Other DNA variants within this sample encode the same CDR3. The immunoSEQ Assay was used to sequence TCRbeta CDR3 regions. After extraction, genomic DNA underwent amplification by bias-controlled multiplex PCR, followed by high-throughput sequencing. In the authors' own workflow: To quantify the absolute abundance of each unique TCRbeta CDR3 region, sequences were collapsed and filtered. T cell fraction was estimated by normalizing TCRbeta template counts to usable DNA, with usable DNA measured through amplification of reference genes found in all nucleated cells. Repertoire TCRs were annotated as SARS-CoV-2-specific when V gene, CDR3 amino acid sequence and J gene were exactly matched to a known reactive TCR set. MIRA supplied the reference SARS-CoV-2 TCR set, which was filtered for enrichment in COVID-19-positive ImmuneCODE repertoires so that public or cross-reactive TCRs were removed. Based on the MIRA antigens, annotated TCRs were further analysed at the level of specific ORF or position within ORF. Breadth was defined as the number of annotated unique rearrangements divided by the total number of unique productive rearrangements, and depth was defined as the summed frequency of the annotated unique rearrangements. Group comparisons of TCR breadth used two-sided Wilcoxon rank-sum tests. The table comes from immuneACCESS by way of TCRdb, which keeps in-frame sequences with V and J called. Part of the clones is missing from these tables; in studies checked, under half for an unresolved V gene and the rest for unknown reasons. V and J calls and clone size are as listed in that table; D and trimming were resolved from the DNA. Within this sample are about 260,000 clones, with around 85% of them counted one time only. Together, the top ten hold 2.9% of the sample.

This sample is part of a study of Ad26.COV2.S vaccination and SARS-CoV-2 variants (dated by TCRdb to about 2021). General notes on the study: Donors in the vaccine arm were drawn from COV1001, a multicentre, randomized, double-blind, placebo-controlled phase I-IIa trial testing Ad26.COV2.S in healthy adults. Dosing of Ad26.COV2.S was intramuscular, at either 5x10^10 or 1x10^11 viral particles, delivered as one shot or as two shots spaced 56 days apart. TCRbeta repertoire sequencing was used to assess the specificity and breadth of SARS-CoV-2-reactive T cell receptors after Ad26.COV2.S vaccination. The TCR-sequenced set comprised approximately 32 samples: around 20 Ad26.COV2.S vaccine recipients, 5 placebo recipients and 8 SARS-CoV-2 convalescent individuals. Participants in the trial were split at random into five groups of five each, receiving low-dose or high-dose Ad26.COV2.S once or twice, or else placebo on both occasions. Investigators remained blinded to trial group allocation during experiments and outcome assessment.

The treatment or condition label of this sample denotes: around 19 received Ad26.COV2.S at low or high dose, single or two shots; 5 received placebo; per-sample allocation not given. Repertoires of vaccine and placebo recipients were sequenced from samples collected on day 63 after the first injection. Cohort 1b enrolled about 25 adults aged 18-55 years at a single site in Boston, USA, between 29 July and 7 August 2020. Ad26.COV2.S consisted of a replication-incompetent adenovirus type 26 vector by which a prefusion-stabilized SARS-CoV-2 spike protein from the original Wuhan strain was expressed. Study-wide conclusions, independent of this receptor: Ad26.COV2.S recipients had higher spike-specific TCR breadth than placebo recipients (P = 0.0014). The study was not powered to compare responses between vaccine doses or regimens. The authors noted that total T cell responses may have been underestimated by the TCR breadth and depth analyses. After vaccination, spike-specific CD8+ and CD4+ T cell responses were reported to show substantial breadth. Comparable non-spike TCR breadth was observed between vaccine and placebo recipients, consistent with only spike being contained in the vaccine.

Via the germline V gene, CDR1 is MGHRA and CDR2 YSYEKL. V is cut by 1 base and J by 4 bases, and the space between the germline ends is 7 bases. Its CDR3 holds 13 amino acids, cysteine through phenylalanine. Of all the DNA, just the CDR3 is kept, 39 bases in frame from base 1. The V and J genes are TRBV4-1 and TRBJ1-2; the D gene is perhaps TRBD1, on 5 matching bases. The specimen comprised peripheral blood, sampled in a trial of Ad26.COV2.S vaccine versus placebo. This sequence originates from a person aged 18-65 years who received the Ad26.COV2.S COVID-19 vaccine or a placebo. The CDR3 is CASSQGQLYGYTF. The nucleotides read TGCGCCAGCAGCCAAGGACAGCTCTATGGCTACACCTTC.